The clone carrying this TCR beta chain was counted between two and nine times. Its specificity is not known. Everyone who donated was a healthy bone marrow donor. This PCR relied on a set of 60 Vbeta primers and 13 Jbeta primers. Profiled with immunoSEQ multiplex PCR; TCRdb holds only in-frame clones, not every one. The sample has some 130,000 clones, approximately 77% seen once. CDR3 length: 14 amino acids. The germline CDR1 and CDR2 sequences are MNHNS and SASEGT. The V end was cut by 7 bases, the J end by 2 bases, with 12 bases between. This specimen comes from a study of cytomegalovirus exposure and HLA in healthy donors. On the study more broadly: Most genotyped donors, roughly 80% of around 370, had Caucasian-associated genetic ancestry.

General study findings and limits: In an earlier analysis, most TCR beta V segments were productive about 87% or about 30% of the time. Several top significant clusters appeared, in a later analysis, to be linked to common viral pathogens.

The TCR originated in a man aged 25-40 years in good health and CMV-seronegative. The chain links TRBV6-1 to TRBJ1-5; no firm D call. Material: PBMCs. CDR3 protein: CASNGWAGNQPQHF. CDR3 in DNA: TGTGCCAGCAATGGTTGGGCTGGCAATCAGCCCCAGCATTTT.